This TCR beta chain was observed in a study of cytomegalovirus exposure and HLA in healthy donors. Vbeta (60) and Jbeta (13) primers were used in the PCR. Produced via immunoSEQ multiplex PCR; TCRdb's table is partial and in-frame only. Among hundreds of thousands of clones listed, about 78% were seen once. Notes on the study in general: An assumption of roughly uniform sequencing depth across donors underlay the presence/absence analyses. Many donors carried some public TCRs, although rarity characterized most TCR sequences.

Concerning this clone itself: What it binds is not known. One end of the junction does not line up with germline, which may come from a read error.

The germline V gene encodes CDR1 SEHNR and CDR2 FQNEAQ (reference sequence). The CDR3 totals 14 residues. Source material: PBMCs. The chain links TRBV7-9 to TRBJ2-7; a possible D gene is TRBD2 (5 bases). This sequence was found in a male donor in good health and CMV-seronegative. The CDR3 is CSSRMEELSYEQYF. The DNA for the CDR3 is TGTTCCAGCCGGATGGAGGAGCTTTCCTACGAGCAGTACTTC. The entire variable domain, with the rest obtained from reference TRBV7-9 and TRBJ2-7, is as follows: DTGVSQNPRHKITKRGQNVTFRCDPISEHNRLYWYRQTLGQGPEFLTYFQNEAQLEKSRLLSDRFSAERPKGSFSTLEIQRTEQGDSAMYLCSSRMEELSYEQYFGPGTRLTVT.